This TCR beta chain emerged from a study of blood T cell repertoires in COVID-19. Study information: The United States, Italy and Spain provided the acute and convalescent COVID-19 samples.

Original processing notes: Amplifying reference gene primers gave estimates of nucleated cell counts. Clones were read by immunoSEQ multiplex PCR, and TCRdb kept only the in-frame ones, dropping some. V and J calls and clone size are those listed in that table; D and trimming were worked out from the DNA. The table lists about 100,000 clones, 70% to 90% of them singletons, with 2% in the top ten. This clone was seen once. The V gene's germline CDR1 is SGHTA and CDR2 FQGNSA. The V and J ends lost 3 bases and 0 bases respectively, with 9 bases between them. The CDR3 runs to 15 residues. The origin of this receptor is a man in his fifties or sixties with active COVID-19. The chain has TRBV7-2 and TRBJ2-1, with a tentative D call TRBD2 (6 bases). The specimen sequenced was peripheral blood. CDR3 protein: CASSLGLSSYNEQFF. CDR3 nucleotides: TGTGCCAGCAGCTTGGGACTGAGCTCCTACAATGAGCAGTTCTTC. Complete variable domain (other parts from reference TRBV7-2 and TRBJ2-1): GAGVSQSPSNKVTEKGKDVELRCDPISGHTALYWYRQSLGQGLEFLIYFQGNSAPDKSGLPSDRFSAERTGGSVSTLTIQRTQQEDSAVYLCASSLGLSSYNEQFFGPGTRLTVL.